These 9 T cell receptor beta chains were sequenced from one sample in a study of blood T cell repertoires in COVID-19. The method was immunoSEQ multiplex PCR; TCRdb's version includes in-frame clones alone and lacks a portion of them. The sample lists about 54,000 clones, 80% to 85% occurring once. Sequences were obtained from peripheral blood. Source of these receptors: a human donor in a cohort sampled during active or convalescent COVID-19.

This clone came up a few times. V and J are TRBV7-9 and TRBJ2-5; D is undetermined. V was pared by 7 bases and J by 1 base, with 10 bases between. Per the germline V gene, CDR1 is SEHNR and CDR2 is FQNEAQ (reference sequence). The CDR3 consists of 13 residues. CDR3 DNA sequence: TGTGCCAGCACCCCTGAGGTCCAAGAGACCCAGTACTTC. Protein: CASTPEVQETQYF.

The CDR3 loop is CASSRTQGRERGNQPQHF. The CDR3 DNA is TGTGCCAGTAGTCGGACCCAAGGAAGGGAGCGAGGCAATCAGCCCCAGCATTTT. The genes are TRBV19 and TRBJ1-5, with D uncertain. Germline V gene lookup returns CDR1 LNHDA and CDR2 SQIVND (reference sequence). This CDR3 contains 18 residues. V was cut by 5 bases and J by 2 bases, with 22 bases left in between.

The chain links TRBV5-8 to TRBJ1-5, with TRBD1 matching 8 bases. Trimming cost V 3 bases and J 5 bases; bases outside gene matches: 7. Germline V CDR1 and CDR2: SGHTS, YDEGEE. The CDR3 is made up of 15 amino acids. The CDR3 sequence: CASSWAGQGYQPQHF. CDR3 in DNA: TGTGCCAGCAGCTGGGCCGGACAGGGATATCAGCCCCAGCATTTT.

This clone was detected a few times. The chain is built from TRBV7-8 and TRBJ2-3, with TRBD2 matching 10 bases. The CDR3 consists of 16 residues. Germline values: CDR1 SGHVS, CDR2 FQNEAQ. V trimming: 4 bases; J trimming: 2 bases; junction bases outside the gene matches: 6. The DNA for the CDR3 is TGTGCCAGCAGCTCTGTAGCGGGGGGAACCACAGATACGCAGTATTTT. This codes for CASSSVAGGTTDTQYF. Filled out from reference TRBV7-8 and TRBJ2-3, the complete variable domain reads GAGVSQSPRYKVAKRGQDVALRCDPISGHVSLFWYQQALGQGPEFLTYFQNEAQLDKSGLPSDRFFAERPEGSVSTLKIQRTQQEDSAVYLCASSSVAGGTTDTQYFGPGTRLTVL.

The gene calls are TRBV2 and TRBJ2-3; D ambiguous. CDR1 is SNHLY, CDR2 FYNNEI, per germline. Trimming stripped 6 bases from V and 6 bases from J, with 22 bases between. CDR3 length: 16 residues. CDR3 sequence (DNA): TGTGCCAGCAGGAACAAGGAGACCCGAAGGCGTGATACGCAGTATTTT. This codes for CASRNKETRRRDTQYF.

The chain has TRBV7-9 and TRBJ2-3; D unresolved. The CDR3 loop spans 13 amino acids. The V gene lost 4 bases and the J gene lost 10 bases, with 15 bases spanning the gap. Germline values: CDR1 SEHNR, CDR2 FQNEAQ (reference sequence). CDR3 nucleotides: TGTGCCAGCAGCTCGGAGTCTTCCTCTCCGCAGTATTTT. Protein product: CASSSESSSPQYF. Full variable domain (remainder filled in from reference TRBV7-9 and TRBJ2-3): DTGVSQNPRHKITKRGQNVTFRCDPISEHNRLYWYRQTLGQGPEFLTYFQNEAQLEKSRLLSDRFSAERPKGSFSTLEIQRTEQGDSAMYLCASSSESSSPQYFGPGTRLTVL.

This chain links TRBV7-2 with TRBJ2-5; 11 bases line up with TRBD2. This CDR3 is 16 amino acids long. Germline V gene sequence: CDR1 SGHTA, CDR2 FQGNSA. Trimming removed 5 bases from V and 5 bases from J; junction bases left unmatched: 10. The DNA for the CDR3 is TGTGCCAGCAGCCTGTCTCTAGCGGGGGGAGGGGAGACCCAGTACTTC. Its translation is CASSLSLAGGGETQYF.

The V and J genes are TRBV10-3 and TRBJ2-3, with 12 bases identical to TRBD2. The CDR3 is 15 residues long. Trimming cost V 7 bases and J 2 bases; bases outside gene matches: 4. Germline CDR1 is ENHRY and CDR2 is SYGVKD. DNA for the CDR3: TGTGCCATCAACCGACTAGCGGGGGACACAGATACGCAGTATTTT. It yields the protein CAINRLAGDTDTQYF.

The chain joins TRBV12-3 or TRBV12-4 to TRBJ2-1, with 7 positions matching TRBD2. V was pared by 6 bases and J by 6 bases, with 2 bases of the junction left unmatched. The CDR3 contains 12 residues. CDR3 sequence (DNA): TGTGCCAGCAGGGCGGGGGTCAATGAGCAGTTCTTC. Amino acid sequence: CASRAGVNEQFF.